Listed below are T cell receptor beta chains from one sample, sequenced in a study of cytomegalovirus exposure and HLA in healthy donors. The assay was immunoSEQ multiplex PCR, and TCRdb's table has in-frame clones only and misses some. The data contain 140,000 to 150,000 clones, 82% of them singletons. The sample consisted of PBMCs. Receptor source: a woman aged 55 to 70 in good health and CMV-seropositive. The CDR3 runs from the conserved cysteine through the conserved F or W. Each record gives: J gene, V gene, CDR3 protein.

>TRBJ1-4|TRBV4-3
CASSQSWRTGLNEKLFF
>TRBJ1-2|TRBV5-1
CASSWGQGARGYTF
>TRBJ2-1|TRBV6-1
CATTLTSGNHNEQFF
>TRBJ1-3|TRBV14
CASSQTGTGGNTIYF
>TRBJ1-1|TRBV7-8
CASSLIMGRATEAFF
>TRBJ2-7|TRBV4-3
CASSQAFGTASYEQYF
>TRBJ1-6|TRBV15
CATSTGQGLDSPLHF
>TRBJ2-5|TRBV21-1
CASSKGTANDVTQYF
>TRBJ2-5|TRBV28
CASKKGRAYQETQYF
>TRBJ2-7|TRBV6-1
CASTGLSYEQYF
>TRBJ1-5|TRBV19
CASSIADRGLQPQHF
>TRBJ2-2|TRBV4-1
CASSQVGGRGELFF
>TRBJ1-1|TRBV27
CASKDRGYTEAFF
>TRBJ2-1|TRBV2
CASSATSGRNEQFF
>TRBJ2-7|TRBV18
CASSSGVRGVLYEQYF
>TRBJ2-3|TRBV4-1
CASSPPGRDTQYF
>TRBJ2-1|TRBV9
CASSPSGVNEQFF
>TRBJ2-7|TRBV27
CASSLGGQGAYEQYF
>TRBJ1-2|TRBV6-5
CASSRSGGDGYTF
>TRBJ2-1|TRBV6-5
CASSYSWTGAGEQFF
>TRBJ2-7|TRBV27
CASSRRGLAGGPVYEQYF
>TRBJ2-3|TRBV6-5
CASTPGASGRDTQYF
>TRBJ2-3|TRBV5-1
CASSLGGPRTDTQYF
>TRBJ1-2|TRBV11-3
CASSSTGDGYTF
>TRBJ2-1|TRBV6-1
CASKGPAAAGGEQFF
>TRBJ1-1|TRBV29-1
CSALRGRATEAFF
>TRBJ2-5|TRBV28
CASSRGLAGGGQETQYF
>TRBJ1-1|TRBV18
CASSPGPGVNTEAFF
>TRBJ1-2|TRBV7-9
CASSFGDGANYGYTF
>TRBJ1-2|TRBV7-2
CASSLASIQGAHTF
>TRBJ2-3|TRBV5-1
CASGRAMGTDTQYF
>TRBJ2-5|TRBV30
CAWGSGSGWETQYF
>TRBJ1-5|TRBV6-5
CASSLQGSDNQPQHF
>TRBJ1-2|TRBV30
CAWRRDYGYTF
>TRBJ2-2|TRBV9
CASSALDTGELFF
>TRBJ1-6|TRBV25-1
CASSSRLGADNSPLHF
>TRBJ1-4|TRBV11-3
CASSLGSGGGSQEKLFF
>TRBJ2-7|TRBV6-5
CASSYGTPSSYEQYF
>TRBJ2-2|TRBV19
CASKSVSGELFF
>TRBJ2-7|TRBV18
CASSPGTGAHEQYF
>TRBJ2-7|TRBV4-2
CASSQGLAGVAEQYF
>TRBJ2-4|TRBV2
CASSPREAAKNIQYF
>TRBJ2-1|TRBV9
CASSVAASGLYNEQFF
>TRBJ2-4|TRBV28
CASSLFTGFKNIQYF
>TRBJ2-1|TRBV14
CASSQTLREEQFF
>TRBJ2-7|TRBV5-1
CASSSGTSGTPGYEQYF
>TRBJ2-1|TRBV27
CASSLGTAYNEQFF
>TRBJ2-3|TRBV7-3
CASSPGGALTDTQYF
>TRBJ2-5|TRBV5-8
CASSLGNRVGETQYF
>TRBJ1-4|TRBV27
CASSLSQGANEKLFF
>TRBJ1-1|TRBV7-2
CASSPRDRGLMNTEAFF
>TRBJ2-5|TRBV28
CALTSGNQETQYF
>TRBJ2-3|TRBV6-6
CASRPLAGQTDTQYF
>TRBJ1-2|TRBV11-3
CASRGQGAGGYTF
>TRBJ2-7|TRBV5-1
CASSLAALAGGSSYEQYF
>TRBJ1-2|TRBV19
CASSTGTGADGYTF
>TRBJ2-4|TRBV7-6
CASSLRDRGVGGAKNIQYF
>TRBJ2-7|TRBV27
CASSRTAMSSYEQYF